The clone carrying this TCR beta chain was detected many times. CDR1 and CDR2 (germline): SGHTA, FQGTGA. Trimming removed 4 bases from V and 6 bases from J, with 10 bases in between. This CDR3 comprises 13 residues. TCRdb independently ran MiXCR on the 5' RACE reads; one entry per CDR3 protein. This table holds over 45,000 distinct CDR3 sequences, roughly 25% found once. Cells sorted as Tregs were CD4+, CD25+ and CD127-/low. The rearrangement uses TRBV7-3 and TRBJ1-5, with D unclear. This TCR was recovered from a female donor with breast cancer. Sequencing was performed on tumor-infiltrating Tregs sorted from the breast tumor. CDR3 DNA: TGTGCCAGCAGCTCAAACGCCGGTCAGCCCCAGCATTTT. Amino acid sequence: CASSSNAGQPQHF.